The present entry profiles one TCR beta chain with its context. The antigen remains unidentified. These data originate in a study of cytomegalovirus exposure and HLA in healthy donors. Whole-study context: A later analysis reported the 100 to 150 validation repertoires used the same platform as the approximately 660 first-cohort repertoires. Broader study findings: Cytomegalovirus-associated status was assigned to about 180 TCR beta chains. For cytomegalovirus status, the classifier reportedly gave diagnoses with high specificity and sensitivity. Clusters of TCRs from the first cohort tended to co-occur in the roughly 120 validation repertoires (as a later analysis found).

The repertoire was sequenced with immunoSEQ multiplex PCR; TCRdb's copy has only in-frame clones and lacks some. Here the sample spans some 350,000 clones, 87% being singletons. The CDR3 loop spans 15 amino acids. The germline CDR1 and CDR2 sequences are MDHEN and SYDVKM. V was pared by 3 bases and J by 0 bases, with 8 bases between. The sample consisted of PBMCs. This receptor was identified in a woman aged 25 to 39 in good health and CMV-seropositive. The V gene is TRBV28, the J gene TRBJ2-2, with TRBD2 as a possible D gene (6 bases). CDR3 loop: CASSFGGPNTGELFF. In nucleotides, the CDR3 is TGTGCCAGCAGTTTCGGGGGTCCGAACACCGGGGAGCTGTTTTTT.